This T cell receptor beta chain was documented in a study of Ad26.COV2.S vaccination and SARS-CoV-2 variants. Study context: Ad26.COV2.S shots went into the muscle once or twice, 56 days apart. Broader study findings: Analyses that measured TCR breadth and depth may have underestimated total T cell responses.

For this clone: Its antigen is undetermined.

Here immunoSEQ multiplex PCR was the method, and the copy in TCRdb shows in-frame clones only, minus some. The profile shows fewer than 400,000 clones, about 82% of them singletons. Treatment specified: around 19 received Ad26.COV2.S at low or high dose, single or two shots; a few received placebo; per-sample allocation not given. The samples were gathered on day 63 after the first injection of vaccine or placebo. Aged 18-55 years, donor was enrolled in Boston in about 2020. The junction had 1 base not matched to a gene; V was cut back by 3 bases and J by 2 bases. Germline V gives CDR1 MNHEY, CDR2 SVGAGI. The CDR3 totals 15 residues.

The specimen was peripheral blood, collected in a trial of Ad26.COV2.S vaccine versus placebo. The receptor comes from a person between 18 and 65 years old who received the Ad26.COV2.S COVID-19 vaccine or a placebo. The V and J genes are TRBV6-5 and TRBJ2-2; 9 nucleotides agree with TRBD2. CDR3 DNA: TGTGCCAGCAGTTATAGCGGGGGAAACACCGGGGAGCTGTTTTTT. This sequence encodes CASSYSGGNTGELFF.